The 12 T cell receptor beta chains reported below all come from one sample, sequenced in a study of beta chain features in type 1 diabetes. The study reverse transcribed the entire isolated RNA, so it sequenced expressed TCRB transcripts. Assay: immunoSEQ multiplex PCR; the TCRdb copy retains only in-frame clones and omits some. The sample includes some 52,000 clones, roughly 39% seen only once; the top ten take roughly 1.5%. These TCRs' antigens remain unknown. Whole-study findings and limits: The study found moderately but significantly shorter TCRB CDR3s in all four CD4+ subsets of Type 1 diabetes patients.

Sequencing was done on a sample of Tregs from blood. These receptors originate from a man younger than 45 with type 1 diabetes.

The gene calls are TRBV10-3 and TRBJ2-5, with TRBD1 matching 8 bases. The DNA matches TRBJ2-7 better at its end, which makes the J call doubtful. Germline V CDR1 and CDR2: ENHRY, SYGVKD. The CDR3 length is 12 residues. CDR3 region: CAISWTGNEQYF. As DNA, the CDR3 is TGTGCCATCAGTTGGACAGGGAACGAGCAGTACTTC.

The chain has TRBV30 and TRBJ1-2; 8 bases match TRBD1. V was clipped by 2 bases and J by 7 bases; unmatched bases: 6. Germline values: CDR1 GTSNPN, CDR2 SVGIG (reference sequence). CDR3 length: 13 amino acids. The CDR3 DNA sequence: TGTGCCTGGAGTCTCAGGACAGGGCTTGGCTACACCTTC. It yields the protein CAWSLRTGLGYTF. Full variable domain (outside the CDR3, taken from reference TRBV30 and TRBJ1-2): SQTIHQWPATLVQPVGSPLSLECTVEGTSNPNLYWYRQAAGRGLQLLFYSVGIGQISSEVPQNLSASRPQDRQFILSSKKLLLSDSGFYLCAWSLRTGLGYTFGSGTRLTVV.

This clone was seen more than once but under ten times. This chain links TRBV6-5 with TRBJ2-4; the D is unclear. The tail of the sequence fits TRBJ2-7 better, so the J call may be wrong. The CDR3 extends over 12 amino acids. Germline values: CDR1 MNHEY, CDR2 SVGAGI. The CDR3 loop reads CASMNTFIEQYF. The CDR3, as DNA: TGTGCCAGCATGAATACGTTTATCGAGCAGTACTTC.

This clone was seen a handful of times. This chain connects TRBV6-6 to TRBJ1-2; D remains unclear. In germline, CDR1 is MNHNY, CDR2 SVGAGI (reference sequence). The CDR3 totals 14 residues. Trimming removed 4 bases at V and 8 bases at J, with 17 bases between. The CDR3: CASSSGVKAGGYTF. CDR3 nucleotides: TGTGCCAGCAGTTCCGGGGTGAAAGCGGGAGGCTACACCTTC.

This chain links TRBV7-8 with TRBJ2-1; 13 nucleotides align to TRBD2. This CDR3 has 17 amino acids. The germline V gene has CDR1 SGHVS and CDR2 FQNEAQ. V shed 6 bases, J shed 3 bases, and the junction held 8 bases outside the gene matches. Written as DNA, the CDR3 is TGTGCCAGCAGACCTACTCGGACTAGCGGGAGCTACAATGAGCAGTTCTTC. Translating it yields CASRPTRTSGSYNEQFF.

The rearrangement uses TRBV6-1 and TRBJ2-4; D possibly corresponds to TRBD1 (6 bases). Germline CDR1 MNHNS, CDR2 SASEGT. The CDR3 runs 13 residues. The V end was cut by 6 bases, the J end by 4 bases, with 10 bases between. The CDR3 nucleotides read TGTGCCAGCAGGAGGACAGTAAAAAACATTCAGTACTTC. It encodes CASRRTVKNIQYF.

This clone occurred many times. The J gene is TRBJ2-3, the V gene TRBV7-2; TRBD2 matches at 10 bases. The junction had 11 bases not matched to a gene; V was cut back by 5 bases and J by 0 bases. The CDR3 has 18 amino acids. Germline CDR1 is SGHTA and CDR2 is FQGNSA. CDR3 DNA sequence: TGTGCCAGCAGCCTCCTCCCTAGCGGGGGCTCTAGCACAGATACGCAGTATTTT. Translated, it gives CASSLLPSGGSSTDTQYF.

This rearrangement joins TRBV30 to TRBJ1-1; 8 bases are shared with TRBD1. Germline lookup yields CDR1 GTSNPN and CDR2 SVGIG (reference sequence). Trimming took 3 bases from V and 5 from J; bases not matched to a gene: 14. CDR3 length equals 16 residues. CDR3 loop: CAWRGQGARGWTEAFF. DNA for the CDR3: TGTGCCTGGAGGGGCCAGGGGGCGCGCGGATGGACTGAAGCTTTCTTT.

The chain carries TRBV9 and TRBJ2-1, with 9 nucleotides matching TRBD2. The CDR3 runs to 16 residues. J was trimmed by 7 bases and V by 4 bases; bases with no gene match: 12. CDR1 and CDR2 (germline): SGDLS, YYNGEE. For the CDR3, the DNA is TGTGCCAGCAGCCCCGACCTCATAGCGGGGGCTAATGAGCAGTTCTTC. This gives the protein CASSPDLIAGANEQFF.

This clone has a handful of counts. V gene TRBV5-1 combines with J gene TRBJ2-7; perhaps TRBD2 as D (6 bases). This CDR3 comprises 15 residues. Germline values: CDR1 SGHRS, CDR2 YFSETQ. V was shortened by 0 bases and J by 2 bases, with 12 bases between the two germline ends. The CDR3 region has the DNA TGCGCCAGCAGCTTGGGCCCGGGGGTCGCCTACGAGCAGTACTTC. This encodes CASSLGPGVAYEQYF.

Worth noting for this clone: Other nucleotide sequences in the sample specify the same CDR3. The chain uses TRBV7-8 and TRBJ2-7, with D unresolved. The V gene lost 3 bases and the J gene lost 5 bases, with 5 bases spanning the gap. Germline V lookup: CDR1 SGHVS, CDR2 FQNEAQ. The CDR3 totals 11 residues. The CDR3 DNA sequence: TGTGCCAGCAGCTTTAGCCACGAGCAGTACTTC. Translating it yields CASSFSHEQYF. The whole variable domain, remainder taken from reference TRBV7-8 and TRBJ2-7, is GAGVSQSPRYKVAKRGQDVALRCDPISGHVSLFWYQQALGQGPEFLTYFQNEAQLDKSGLPSDRFFAERPEGSVSTLKIQRTQQEDSAVYLCASSFSHEQYFGPGTRLTVT.

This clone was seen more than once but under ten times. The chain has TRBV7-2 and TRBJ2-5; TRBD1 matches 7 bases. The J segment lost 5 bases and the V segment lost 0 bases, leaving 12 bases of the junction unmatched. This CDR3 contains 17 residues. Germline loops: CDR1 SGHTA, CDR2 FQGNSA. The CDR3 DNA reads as TGTGCCAGCAGCTTAGCGCTAGGTTTGACAGGGACGGAGACCCAGTACTTC. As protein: CASSLALGLTGTETQYF.